This T cell receptor beta chain was profiled in a study of T cell changes during pregnancy in multiple sclerosis. CDR1 is SGHTA, CDR2 FQGTGA, per germline. The CDR3 is 17 amino acids. V dropped 2 bases and J dropped 9; count of bases not matched to a gene: 19. Measured with immunoSEQ multiplex PCR; TCRdb has only the in-frame clones, and not every one. The sample records 75,000 to 95,000 clones, around 90% being singletons. The sequence was obtained from a female donor with multiple sclerosis, enrolled in a pregnancy study. V gene TRBV7-3 combines with J gene TRBJ2-7; 7 positions agree with TRBD1. Here the sequenced sample was peripheral blood, taken before pregnancy. CDR3 protein: CASSLLPGGPFDERQYF. CDR3 in DNA: TGTGCCAGCAGCTTACTGCCAGGGGGACCGTTTGACGAGAGGCAGTACTTC.